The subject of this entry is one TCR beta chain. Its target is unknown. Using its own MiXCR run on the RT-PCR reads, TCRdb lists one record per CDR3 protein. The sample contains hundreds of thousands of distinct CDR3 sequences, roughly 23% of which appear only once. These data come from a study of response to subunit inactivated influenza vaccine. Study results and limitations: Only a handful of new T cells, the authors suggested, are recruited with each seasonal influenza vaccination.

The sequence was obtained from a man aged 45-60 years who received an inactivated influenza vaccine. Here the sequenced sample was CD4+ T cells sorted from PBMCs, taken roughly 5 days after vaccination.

The CDR3 spells CASSPLEDQYNEQFF. CDR3 nucleotide sequence: TGTGCCAGCAGTCCCCTCGAGGACCAGTACAATGAGCAGTTCTTC. The chain recombines TRBV14 with TRBJ2-1, with D unresolved. V lost 6 bases, J lost 4 bases, and 16 bases lay in between. The germline gives CDR1 SGHDN, CDR2 FVKESK. There are 15 residues in the CDR3. The full variable domain, rest sourced from reference TRBV14 and TRBJ2-1, is EAGVTQFPSHSVIEKGQTVTLRCDPISGHDNLYWYRRVMGKEIKFLLHFVKESKQDESGMPNNRFLAERTGGTYSTLKVQPAELEDSGVYFCASSPLEDQYNEQFFGPGTRLTVL.